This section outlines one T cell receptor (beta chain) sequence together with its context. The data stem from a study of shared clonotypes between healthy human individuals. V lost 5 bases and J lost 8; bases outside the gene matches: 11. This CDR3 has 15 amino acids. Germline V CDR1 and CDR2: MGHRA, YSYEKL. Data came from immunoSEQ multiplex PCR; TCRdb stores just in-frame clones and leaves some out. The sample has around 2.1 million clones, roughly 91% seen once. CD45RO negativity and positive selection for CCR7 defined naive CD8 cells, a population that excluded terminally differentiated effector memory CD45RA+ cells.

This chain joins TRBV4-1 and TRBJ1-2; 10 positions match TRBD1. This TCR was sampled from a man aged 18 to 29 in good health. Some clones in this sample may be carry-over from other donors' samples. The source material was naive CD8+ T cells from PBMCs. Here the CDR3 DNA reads TGCGCCAGCAGCTTCCACCTGACAGGGGGCGGAGGCTACACCTTC. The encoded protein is CASSFHLTGGGGYTF.